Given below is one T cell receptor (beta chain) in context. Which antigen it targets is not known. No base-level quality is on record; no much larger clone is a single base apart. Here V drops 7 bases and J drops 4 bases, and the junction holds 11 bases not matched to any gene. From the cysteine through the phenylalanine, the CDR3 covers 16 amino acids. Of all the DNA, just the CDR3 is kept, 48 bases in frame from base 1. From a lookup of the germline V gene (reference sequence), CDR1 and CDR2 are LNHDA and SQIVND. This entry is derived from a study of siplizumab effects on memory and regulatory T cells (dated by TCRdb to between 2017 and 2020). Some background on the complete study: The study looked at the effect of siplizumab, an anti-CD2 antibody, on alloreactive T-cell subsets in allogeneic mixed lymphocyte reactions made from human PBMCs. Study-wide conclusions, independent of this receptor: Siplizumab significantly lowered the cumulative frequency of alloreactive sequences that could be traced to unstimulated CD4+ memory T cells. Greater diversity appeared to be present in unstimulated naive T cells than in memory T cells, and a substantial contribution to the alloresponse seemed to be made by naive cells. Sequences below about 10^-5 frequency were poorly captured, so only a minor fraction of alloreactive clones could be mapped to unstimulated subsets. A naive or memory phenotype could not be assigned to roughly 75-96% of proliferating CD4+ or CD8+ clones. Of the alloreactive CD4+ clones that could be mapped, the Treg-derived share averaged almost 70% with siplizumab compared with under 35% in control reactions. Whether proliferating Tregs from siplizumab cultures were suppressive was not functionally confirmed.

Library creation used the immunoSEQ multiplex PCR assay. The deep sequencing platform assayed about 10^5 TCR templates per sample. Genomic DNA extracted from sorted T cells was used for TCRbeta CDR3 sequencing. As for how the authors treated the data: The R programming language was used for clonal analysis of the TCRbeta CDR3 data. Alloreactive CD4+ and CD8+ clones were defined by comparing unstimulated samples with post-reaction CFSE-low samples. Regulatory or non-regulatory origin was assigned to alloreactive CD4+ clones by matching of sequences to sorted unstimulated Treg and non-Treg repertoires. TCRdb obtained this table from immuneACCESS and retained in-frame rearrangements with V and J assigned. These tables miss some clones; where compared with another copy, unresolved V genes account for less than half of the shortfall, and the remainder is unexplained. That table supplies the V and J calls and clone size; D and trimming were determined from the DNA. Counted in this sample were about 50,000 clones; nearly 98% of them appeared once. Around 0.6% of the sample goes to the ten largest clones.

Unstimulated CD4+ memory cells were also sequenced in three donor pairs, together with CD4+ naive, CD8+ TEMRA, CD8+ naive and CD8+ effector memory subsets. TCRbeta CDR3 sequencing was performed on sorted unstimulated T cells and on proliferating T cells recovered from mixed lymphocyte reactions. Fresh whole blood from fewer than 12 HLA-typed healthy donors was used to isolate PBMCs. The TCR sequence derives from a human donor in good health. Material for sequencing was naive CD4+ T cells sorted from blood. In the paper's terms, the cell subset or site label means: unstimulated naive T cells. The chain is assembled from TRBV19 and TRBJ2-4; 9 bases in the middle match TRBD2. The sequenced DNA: TGTGCCAGTACCCCGAGACTAGCGGCCGGTAAAAACATTCAGTACTTC. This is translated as CASTPRLAAGKNIQYF.